One and the same sample provided the 15 T cell receptor beta chains below, sequenced in a study of blood T cell repertoires in COVID-19. Method: immunoSEQ multiplex PCR; TCRdb's copy keeps in-frame clones and lacks some. The repertoire holds roughly 110,000 clones, roughly 90% seen once, with approximately 4.9% in the top ten. Sequencing used peripheral blood. The receptor set was obtained from a man aged 40-49 years with active or convalescent COVID-19.

This clone was seen a few times. The chain uses TRBV14 and TRBJ1-2; 10 bases agree with TRBD1. The germline V gene encodes CDR1 SGHDN and CDR2 FVKESK. The CDR3 is 14 amino acids. The V segment lost 6 bases and the J segment 4 bases; nucleotides outside the gene matches: 5. The CDR3 spells CASSQTGGPYGYTF. The CDR3, as DNA: TGTGCCAGCAGTCAGACAGGGGGCCCCTATGGCTACACCTTC. Drawing the rest from reference TRBV14 and TRBJ1-2, the complete variable domain is EAGVTQFPSHSVIEKGQTVTLRCDPISGHDNLYWYRRVMGKEIKFLLHFVKESKQDESGMPNNRFLAERTGGTYSTLKVQPAELEDSGVYFCASSQTGGPYGYTFGSGTRLTVV.

This chain connects TRBV24-1 to TRBJ1-5; possibly TRBD1 for D (6 bases). The CDR3 has 14 residues. Looked up from germline, CDR1 is KGHDR and CDR2 is SFDVKD. Trimming left V 2 bases short and J 7 bases short, with 11 bases between. The chain's CDR3 is CATSDYRVEQPQHF. The CDR3 bases are TGTGCCACCAGTGATTACAGGGTTGAGCAGCCCCAGCATTTT.

The chain couples TRBV24-1 to TRBJ1-5; D remains unclear. Germline CDR1 is KGHDR and CDR2 is SFDVKD. CDR3 length: 13 residues. Trimming removed 1 base from V and 10 bases from J, with 10 bases in between. This CDR3 is CATSDFSGVPQHF. CDR3 nucleotides: TGTGCCACCAGTGATTTCAGCGGGGTTCCCCAGCATTTT.

This sequence joins TRBV6-5 and TRBJ1-5; 7 bases map to TRBD1. V trimming: 7 bases; J trimming: 1 base; junction bases outside the gene matches: 4. CDR1 is MNHEY and CDR2 is SVGAGI in the germline V gene. CDR3 length: 14 residues. In DNA, the CDR3 is TGTGCCAGCACGTGGACAGGCAGCAATCAGCCCCAGCATTTT. Its protein is CASTWTGSNQPQHF.

The chain is built from TRBV18 and TRBJ2-5, with 9 bases matching TRBD1. The CDR3 runs to 15 residues. Germline CDR1 is KGHSH and CDR2 is LQKENI. Unmatched junction bases numbered 4, after V lost 4 bases and J lost 1 base. In nucleotides, the CDR3 is TGTGCCAGCTCACTCCGGGACAGGGTCCAAGAGACCCAGTACTTC. Amino acid sequence: CASSLRDRVQETQYF.

The chain links TRBV7-9 to TRBJ1-5; 9 nucleotides align to TRBD1. The trim removed 4 bases at V and 6 bases at J, leaving 10 bases unmatched. The CDR3 contains 16 residues. Germline assignment: CDR1 SEHNR and CDR2 FQNEAQ (reference sequence). CDR3 region: CASSSPGQGFGQPQHF. DNA for the CDR3: TGTGCCAGCAGCTCCCCCGGACAGGGGTTCGGTCAGCCCCAGCATTTT.

The chain carries TRBV6-5 and TRBJ2-6; tentative D call: TRBD1 (5 bases). The CDR3 runs 14 residues. Germline-derived CDR1 and CDR2 are MNHEY and SVGAGI. V was shortened by 6 bases and J by 0 bases, with 6 bases between the two germline ends. In nucleotides, the CDR3 is TGTGCCAGCAGACAGGTCTCTGGGGCCAACGTCCTGACTTTC. This gives the protein CASRQVSGANVLTF.

In this sample, this clone turned up once. DNA for the CDR3: TGCGCCAGCAGACCGAGGGGGGGCGTCACCTACAATGAGCAGTTCTTC. The encoded protein is CASRPRGGVTYNEQFF. The chain combines TRBV5-1 with TRBJ2-1; D might be TRBD2 (7 bases). Germline assignment: CDR1 SGHRS and CDR2 YFSETQ. This CDR3 comprises 16 residues. Trimming took off 5 bases at V and 2 bases at J, with 17 bases between the two ends.

The chain uses TRBV4-1 and TRBJ2-2, with 13 bases aligning to TRBD2. CDR3 size: 17 residues. Unmatched junction bases numbered 6, after V lost 4 bases and J lost 4 bases. Per germline, CDR1 MGHRA and CDR2 YSYEKL. For the CDR3, the DNA is TGCGCCAGCAGCCCATGGACTAGCGGGAGTGGCACCGGGGAGCTGTTTTTT. It yields the protein CASSPWTSGSGTGELFF.

This clone was picked up one time. The gene calls are TRBV28 and TRBJ1-6; the D gene is possibly TRBD1 (6 bases). This CDR3 is built from 16 residues. The germline V gene has CDR1 MDHEN and CDR2 SYDVKM. Deletions cut 3 bases from V and 9 bases from J, with 18 bases between. CDR3 sequence: CASSFSRGSRGSPLHF. CDR3 coding DNA: TGTGCCAGCAGTTTCTCCAGGGGTAGTCGCGGTTCACCCCTCCACTTT.

This rearrangement joins TRBV12-3 or TRBV12-4 to TRBJ2-2, with 7 bases that match TRBD2. The length of the CDR3 is 13 residues. Trimming took 10 bases from V and 3 from J; bases not matched to a gene: 5. This CDR3 reads CATREGYTGELFF. CDR3 bases: TGTGCCACCAGGGAGGGGTACACCGGGGAGCTGTTTTTT.

The genes are TRBV28 and TRBJ1-6; TRBD1 matches at 11 bases. The CDR3 is 14 amino acids. CDR1 is MDHEN and CDR2 is SYDVKM in the germline V gene. V lost 4 bases, J lost 9 bases, and 2 bases stayed unmatched. The chain's CDR3 is CASSSGQGASPLHF. CDR3 DNA sequence: TGTGCCAGCAGTTCCGGACAGGGGGCTTCACCCCTCCACTTT. The full variable domain, in which reference TRBV28 and TRBJ1-6 provide the parts outside the CDR3, is DVKVTQSSRYLVKRTGEKVFLECVQDMDHENMFWYRQDPGLGLRLIYFSYDVKMKEKGDIPEGYSVSREKKERFSLILESASTNQTSMYLCASSSGQGASPLHFGNGTRLTVT.

This clone has just one count. The CDR3 reads CAAGRGETQYF. The CDR3 DNA sequence: TGTGCCGCTGGCAGGGGTGAGACCCAGTACTTC. V gene TRBV28 combines with J gene TRBJ2-5, with D possibly TRBD1 on 6 matching bases. The V end was cut by 11 bases, the J end by 5 bases, with 12 bases between. The CDR3 sequence is 11 residues long. From germline, CDR1 is MDHEN and CDR2 SYDVKM.

The rearrangement joins TRBV5-4 to TRBJ1-1; 7 bases fit TRBD1. CDR1 is SGHNT, CDR2 YYREEE, per germline (reference sequence). This CDR3 has 15 residues. V gave up 4 bases and J gave up 2 bases; unmatched junction bases: 8. This CDR3 reads CASSRDSTINTEAFF. In DNA, the CDR3 is TGTGCCAGCAGCCGGGACAGCACTATCAACACTGAAGCTTTCTTT.

This chain links TRBV25-1 with TRBJ2-3, with unresolved D. Per germline, CDR1 MGHDK and CDR2 SYGVNS. This CDR3 is built from 15 residues. V was pared by 3 bases and J by 4 bases, with 14 bases between. The DNA of the CDR3 is TGTGCCAGCAGTGACCGAAGCGAGAAGCCAGATACGCAGTATTTT. It encodes CASSDRSEKPDTQYF.